The 10 T cell receptor beta chains below all came from one sample that was sequenced in a study of blood T cell repertoires in COVID-19. Sequencing used immunoSEQ multiplex PCR; TCRdb keeps in-frame clones, though not all of them. The sample has hundreds of thousands of clones; roughly 87% are singletons. Input material: PBMCs or T cells enriched from blood (not recorded which). These receptors all stem from a woman aged 18-29 years who had recovered from COVID-19.

V and J are TRBV30 and TRBJ2-2; tentatively, D is TRBD1 (5 bases). Trimming left V 2 bases short and J 2 bases short, with 12 bases between. The CDR3 runs 15 residues. The germline V gene encodes CDR1 GTSNPN and CDR2 SVGIG (reference sequence). This chain's CDR3 is CAWSKGPTNTGELFF. The CDR3 DNA sequence: TGTGCCTGGAGTAAGGGGCCGACTAACACCGGGGAGCTGTTTTTT.

The gene calls are TRBV5-1 and TRBJ2-6; D might be TRBD2 (6 bases). CDR3 length: 16 amino acids. V gave up 7 bases and J gave up 0 bases, with 14 bases separating them. Germline V CDR1 and CDR2: SGHRS, YFSETQ. CDR3 loop: CASSRGSISGANVLTF. Written as DNA, the CDR3 is TGCGCCAGCTCCCGGGGGAGCATCTCTGGGGCCAACGTCCTGACTTTC.

This chain uses TRBV9 with TRBJ2-2; tentatively, D is TRBD1 (6 bases). The CDR3 loop spans 17 amino acids. V was shortened by 2 bases and J by 1 base, with 15 bases between the two germline ends. CDR1 SGDLS and CDR2 YYNGEE come from the germline V gene. The CDR3 coding sequence is TGTGCCAGCAGCGTCGTCGGTGGGACAAAGAACACCGGGGAGCTGTTTTTT. Protein product: CASSVVGGTKNTGELFF.

The table lists this clone with a few counts. V and J are TRBV3-1 (or the pseudogene TRBV3-2) and TRBJ2-1; 7 bases fit TRBD1. The CDR3 is made up of 15 amino acids. J was trimmed by 0 bases and V by 3 bases; bases with no gene match: 2. Germline-derived CDR1 and CDR2 are LGHDT and YNNKEL (reference sequence). CDR3 sequence (DNA): TGTGCCAGCAGCCAGGGACAGAGCTCCTACAATGAGCAGTTCTTC. This codes for CASSQGQSSYNEQFF.

V is TRBV6-5 and J is TRBJ2-7; D is perhaps TRBD2 (6 bases). V was cut by 7 bases and J by 6 bases, with 13 bases left in between. Germline V gene sequence: CDR1 MNHEY, CDR2 SVGAGI. There are 12 residues in the CDR3. CDR3 loop: CASIFGAGEQYF. As DNA, the CDR3 is TGTGCCAGCATTTTCGGAGCGGGCGAGCAGTACTTC.

This chain connects TRBV7-2 to TRBJ2-3; 12 positions agree with TRBD2. The CDR3 is 17 amino acids. Germline values: CDR1 SGHTA, CDR2 FQGNSA. V gave up 4 bases and J gave up 2 bases; unmatched junction bases: 7. CDR3 DNA sequence: TGTGCCAGCAGCTCCGGACTAGCGGGGCGAGACACAGATACGCAGTATTTT. The encoded protein is CASSSGLAGRDTDTQYF.

A word on this clone: Other DNA sequences in this sample translate to the same CDR3. The J gene is TRBJ2-7, the V gene TRBV28; TRBD2 might be the D (5 bases). With 6 bases removed from V and 4 bases from J, the gap between germline ends came to 10 bases. The CDR3 is 12 residues long. Germline V CDR1 and CDR2: MDHEN, SYDVKM. The CDR3 here is CASSPLAYEQYF. The CDR3 DNA sequence: TGTGCCAGCAGCCCCCTAGCTTACGAGCAGTACTTC.

There are a few counts of this clone. The chain combines TRBV28 with TRBJ1-1; no definite D call. From germline, CDR1 is MDHEN and CDR2 SYDVKM. The CDR3 spans 14 residues. Trimming cost V 3 bases and J 4 bases, with 12 bases left between them. The CDR3 spells CASSFSQALTEAFF. The CDR3 region has the DNA TGTGCCAGCAGTTTTTCGCAGGCCCTCACTGAAGCTTTCTTT.

This chain links TRBV7-2 with TRBJ2-2, with D maybe TRBD1 (6 bases). The CDR3 spans 15 residues. Looked up from germline, CDR1 is SGHTA and CDR2 is FQGNSA. Trimming left V 1 base short and J 6 bases short, with 12 bases between. CDR3 in amino acids: CASSLETGRPGELFF. The CDR3, as DNA: TGTGCCAGCAGCTTAGAGACAGGTCGGCCCGGGGAGCTGTTTTTT.

This clone came up a few times. The chain links TRBV28 to TRBJ2-2, with 14 bases fitting TRBD2. The trim removed 1 base at V and 1 base at J, leaving 2 bases unmatched. Looked up from germline, CDR1 is MDHEN and CDR2 is SYDVKM. This CDR3 comprises 18 residues. The CDR3 region is CASSLLGTSGRNTGELFF. In nucleotides, the CDR3 is TGTGCCAGCAGTTTATTAGGGACTAGCGGGAGGAACACCGGGGAGCTGTTTTTT.